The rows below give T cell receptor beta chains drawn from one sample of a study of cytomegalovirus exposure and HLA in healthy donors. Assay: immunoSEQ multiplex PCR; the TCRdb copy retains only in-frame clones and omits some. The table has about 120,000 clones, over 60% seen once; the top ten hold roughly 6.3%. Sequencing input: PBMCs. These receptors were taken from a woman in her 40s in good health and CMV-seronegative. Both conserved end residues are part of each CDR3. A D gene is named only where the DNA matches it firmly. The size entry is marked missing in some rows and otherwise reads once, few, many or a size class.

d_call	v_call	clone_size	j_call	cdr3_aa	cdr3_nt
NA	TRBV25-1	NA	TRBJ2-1	CASSEAGSFNEQFF	TGTGCCAGCAGTGAGGCAGGGTCTTTCAATGAGCAGTTCTTC
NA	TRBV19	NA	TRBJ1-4	CASSNINEKLFF	TGTGCCAGTAGTAACATAAATGAAAAACTGTTTTTT
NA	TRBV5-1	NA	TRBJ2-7	CASSFRQSYEQYF	TGCGCCAGCAGCTTCCGACAGTCCTACGAGCAGTACTTC
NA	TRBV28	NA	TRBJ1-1	CASSLRSGPNTEAFF	TGTGCCAGCAGTCTAAGGTCAGGGCCGAACACTGAAGCTTTCTTT
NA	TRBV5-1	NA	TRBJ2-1	CASSLDGGYNEQFF	TGCGCCAGCAGCTTGGACGGGGGTTACAATGAGCAGTTCTTC
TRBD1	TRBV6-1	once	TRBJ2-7	CASSDGQGGYEQYF	TGTGCCAGCAGTGACGGACAGGGCGGGTACGAGCAGTACTTC
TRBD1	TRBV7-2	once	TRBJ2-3	CASSPRQGSTQYF	TGTGCCAGCAGCCCGAGACAGGGCAGTACGCAGTATTTT
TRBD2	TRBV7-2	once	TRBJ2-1	CASSLAPRTSGTYNEQFF	TGTGCCAGCAGCTTAGCGCCCCGGACTAGCGGCACCTACAATGAGCAGTTCTTC
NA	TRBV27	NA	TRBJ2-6	CASRQFSGANVLTF	TGTGCCAGCAGGCAGTTCTCTGGGGCCAACGTCCTGACTTTC
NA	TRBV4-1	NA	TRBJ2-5	CASSQGLVGAETQYF	TGCGCCAGCAGCCAAGGTCTGGTAGGGGCGGAGACCCAGTACTTC
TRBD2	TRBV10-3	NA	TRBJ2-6	CAISDLGTSGRISGANVLTF	TGTGCCATCAGTGACCTCGGGACTAGCGGGAGAATCTCTGGGGCCAACGTCCTGACTTTC
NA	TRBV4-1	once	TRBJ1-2	CASSQDHRGNYGYTF	TGCGCCAGCAGCCAAGATCATCGAGGAAACTATGGCTACACCTTC
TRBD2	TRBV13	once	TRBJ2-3	CASRRTSGTWSDTQYF	TGTGCCAGCAGACGGACTAGCGGCACCTGGTCCGATACGCAGTATTTT
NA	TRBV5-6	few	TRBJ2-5	CASTNGRARGTQYF	TGTGCCAGCACTAATGGGCGGGCTAGAGGGACCCAGTACTTC
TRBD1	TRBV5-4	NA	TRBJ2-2	CASSKWTGWGGELFF	TGTGCCAGCAGCAAATGGACAGGGTGGGGCGGGGAGCTGTTTTTT
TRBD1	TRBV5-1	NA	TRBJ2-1	CASSRGQRLSSYNEQFF	TGCGCCAGCAGCCGGGGACAGCGCTTAAGCTCCTACAATGAGCAGTTCTTC
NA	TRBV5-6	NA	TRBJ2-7	CASSLAVGTAGVEQYF	TGTGCCAGCAGCTTGGCCGTAGGGACAGCGGGTGTCGAGCAGTACTTC
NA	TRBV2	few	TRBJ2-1	CASSEALSWGQPQPYNEQFF	TGTGCCAGCAGTGAAGCGCTTTCGTGGGGGCAACCACAACCCTACAATGAGCAGTTCTTC
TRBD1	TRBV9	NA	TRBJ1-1	CASSAGQGHTEAFF	TGTGCCAGCAGCGCGGGACAGGGGCACACTGAAGCTTTCTTT
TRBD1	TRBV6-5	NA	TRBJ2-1	CASSSGGTGVSNEQFF	TGTGCCAGCAGTTCTGGGGGGACAGGGGTCTCCAATGAGCAGTTCTTC
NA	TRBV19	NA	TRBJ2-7	CASSINGRSSYEQYF	TGTGCCAGTAGTATTAATGGCAGAAGCTCCTACGAGCAGTACTTC
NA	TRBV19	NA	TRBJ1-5	CASSSFQASNQPQHF	TGTGCCAGTAGTTCCTTTCAGGCAAGCAATCAGCCCCAGCATTTT
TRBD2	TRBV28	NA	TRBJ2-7	CASIASGRKNEQYF	TGTGCCAGCATCGCTAGCGGGAGAAAGAACGAGCAGTACTTC
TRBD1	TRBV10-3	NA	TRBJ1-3	CAISEILGQSGNTIYF	TGTGCCATCAGTGAAATTCTGGGACAGTCTGGAAACACCATATATTTT
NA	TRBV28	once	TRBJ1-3	CASSLGQDSGNTIYF	TGTGCCAGCAGTTTAGGGCAGGACTCTGGAAACACCATATATTTT
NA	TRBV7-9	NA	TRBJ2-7	CASSFRGYEQYF	TGTGCCAGCAGCTTCAGGGGCTACGAGCAGTACTTC
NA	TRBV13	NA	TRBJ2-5	CASSLENRETQYF	TGTGCCAGCAGCTTAGAGAACCGGGAGACCCAGTACTTC
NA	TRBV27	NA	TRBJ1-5	CASSLQGNQPQHF	TGTGCCAGCAGTCTGCAGGGGAATCAGCCCCAGCATTTT
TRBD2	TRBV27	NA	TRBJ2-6	CASRGLAGASGANGLTF	TGTGCCAGCAGAGGACTAGCGGGAGCGTCTGGGGCCAACGGCCTGACTTTC